This T cell receptor beta chain was obtained from a study of tumor and adjacent non-tumor tissue in lung cancer. Findings and limits, study-wide: Patients with more diverse tumor TCRs had worse survival. Compared with tumor, normal lung showed significantly lower TCR diversity.

No cell sorting was done before RNA was extracted from the tissue. Germline V gives CDR1 MNHEY, CDR2 SVGEGT. The CDR3 runs to 15 residues. The library came from three nested PCR rounds adapted from ARM-PCR protocols. One entry per CDR3 protein, called by TCRdb with MiXCR from the multiplex PCR reads. The sample records 100,000 to 120,000 distinct CDR3 sequences, approximately 84% being singletons. The table lists this clonotype with a count of one. Its matching antigen is unknown. The sequencing sample was made of lung tumor tissue. The origin of this receptor is a man in his sixties or seventies with non-small cell lung cancer. The J gene is TRBJ2-1, the V gene TRBV6-2 or TRBV6-3, with TRBD2 matching over 8 bases. The CDR3 DNA sequence: TGTGCGATCAGTCCGGGACTAGGCAACACCAATGAGCAGTTCTTC. Its translation is CAISPGLGNTNEQFF.